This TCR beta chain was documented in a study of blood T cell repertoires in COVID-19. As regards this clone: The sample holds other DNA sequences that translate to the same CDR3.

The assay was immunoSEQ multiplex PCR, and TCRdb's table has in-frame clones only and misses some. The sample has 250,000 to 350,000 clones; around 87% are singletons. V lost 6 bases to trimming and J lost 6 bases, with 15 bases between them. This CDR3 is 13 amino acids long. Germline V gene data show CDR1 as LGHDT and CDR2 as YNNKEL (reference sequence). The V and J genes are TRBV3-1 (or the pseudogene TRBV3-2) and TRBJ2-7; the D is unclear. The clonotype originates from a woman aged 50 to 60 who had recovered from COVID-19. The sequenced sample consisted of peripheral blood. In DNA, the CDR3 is TGTGCCAGCAGTCCGCCCGGGTCCCGCGAGCAGTACTTC. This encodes CASSPPGSREQYF.